The rows below give T cell receptor beta chains drawn from one sample of a study of blood T cell repertoires in COVID-19. Measured with immunoSEQ multiplex PCR; TCRdb has only the in-frame clones, and not every one. The data show 200,000 or so clones, more than 80% seen once. The sequencing input was PBMCs or T cells enriched from blood (not recorded which). These receptors all come from a woman in her 40s with acute COVID-19. The CDR3 runs from the conserved cysteine through the conserved F or W. D genes are given only for firm matches. Some rows mark clone size as missing; the rest say once, few, many or name a class of expanded clone.

v_gene: TRBV11-2
d_gene: NA
abundance: NA
j_gene: TRBJ1-1
CDR3aa: CASENRGTSNTEAFF
CDR3nt: TGTGCCAGCGAGAATAGGGGGACGTCGAACACTGAAGCTTTCTTT

v_gene: TRBV4-1
d_gene: NA
abundance: NA
j_gene: TRBJ2-2
CDR3aa: CASSPSGGGFPGELFF
CDR3nt: TGCGCCAGCAGTCCCAGTGGGGGGGGCTTTCCCGGGGAGCTGTTTTTT

v_gene: TRBV29-1
d_gene: NA
abundance: NA
j_gene: TRBJ2-1
CDR3aa: CSVGGQIYNEQFF
CDR3nt: TGCAGCGTTGGAGGACAGATTTACAATGAGCAGTTCTTC

v_gene: TRBV2
d_gene: TRBD1
abundance: NA
j_gene: TRBJ2-1
CDR3aa: CASKEGQGNEQFF
CDR3nt: TGTGCCAGCAAGGAGGGACAGGGGAATGAGCAGTTCTTC

v_gene: TRBV7-2
d_gene: TRBD2
abundance: NA
j_gene: TRBJ2-3
CDR3aa: CASSSGGRGLTDTQYF
CDR3nt: TGTGCCAGCAGCTCGGGGGGGCGGGGGCTCACAGATACGCAGTATTTT

v_gene: TRBV18
d_gene: NA
abundance: NA
j_gene: TRBJ1-2
CDR3aa: CASSPRHGVDYGYTF
CDR3nt: TGTGCCAGCTCACCACGTCACGGGGTTGACTATGGCTACACCTTC

v_gene: TRBV5-8
d_gene: NA
abundance: NA
j_gene: TRBJ1-5
CDR3aa: CASSPGDTSNQPQHF
CDR3nt: TGTGCCAGCAGCCCAGGGGACACTAGCAATCAGCCCCAGCATTTT

v_gene: TRBV7-2
d_gene: TRBD2
abundance: few
j_gene: TRBJ2-3
CDR3aa: CASSLGTSGGARSDTQYF
CDR3nt: TGTGCCAGCAGCTTAGGGACTAGCGGGGGGGCCCGCTCAGATACGCAGTATTTT

v_gene: TRBV5-5
d_gene: NA
abundance: NA
j_gene: TRBJ2-7
CDR3aa: CASSLVGGVSSYEQYF
CDR3nt: TGTGCCAGCAGCTTGGTAGGTGGAGTCAGCTCCTACGAGCAGTACTTC

v_gene: TRBV11-3
d_gene: NA
abundance: NA
j_gene: TRBJ1-6
CDR3aa: CASSLVADSPLHF
CDR3nt: TGTGCCAGCAGCTTAGTGGCAGATTCACCCCTCCACTTT

v_gene: TRBV24-1
d_gene: TRBD1
abundance: NA
j_gene: TRBJ1-2
CDR3aa: CATSRTGSSGYTF
CDR3nt: TGTGCCACCAGCCGGACAGGGAGCTCTGGCTACACCTTC

v_gene: TRBV19
d_gene: TRBD1
abundance: once
j_gene: TRBJ1-1
CDR3aa: CASTIDRVDKAFF
CDR3nt: TGTGCCAGTACCATCGACAGGGTGGATAAAGCTTTCTTT

v_gene: TRBV5-1
d_gene: TRBD2
abundance: NA
j_gene: TRBJ2-7
CDR3aa: CASSLLAGAPEQYF
CDR3nt: TGCGCCAGCAGCTTGCTAGCGGGGGCCCCCGAGCAGTACTTC

v_gene: TRBV12-3/TRBV12-4
d_gene: TRBD1
abundance: NA
j_gene: TRBJ2-3
CDR3aa: CASREQGADTQYF
CDR3nt: TGTGCCAGCAGAGAACAGGGGGCGGATACGCAGTATTTT

v_gene: TRBV19
d_gene: TRBD1
abundance: NA
j_gene: TRBJ1-2
CDR3aa: CASSIGRTGLYGYTF
CDR3nt: TGTGCCAGTAGTATAGGGCGGACAGGACTATATGGCTACACCTTC

v_gene: TRBV11-2
d_gene: NA
abundance: NA
j_gene: TRBJ2-1
CDR3aa: CASSLERYEQFF
CDR3nt: TGTGCCAGCAGCTTAGAGCGATATGAGCAGTTCTTC

v_gene: TRBV9
d_gene: NA
abundance: NA
j_gene: TRBJ1-2
CDR3aa: CASSTESFDYGYTF
CDR3nt: TGTGCCAGCAGCACAGAAAGCTTCGACTATGGCTACACCTTC

v_gene: TRBV21-1
d_gene: NA
abundance: NA
j_gene: TRBJ1-5
CDR3aa: CASGLSAHASNQPQHF
CDR3nt: TGTGCCAGCGGACTTAGTGCCCATGCTAGCAATCAGCCCCAGCATTTT

v_gene: TRBV6-1
d_gene: NA
abundance: NA
j_gene: TRBJ1-2
CDR3aa: CASSEKYRVDGYTF
CDR3nt: TGTGCCAGCAGTGAAAAGTACAGGGTGGATGGCTACACCTTC

v_gene: TRBV27
d_gene: NA
abundance: NA
j_gene: TRBJ1-5
CDR3aa: CASSCNPQGHDFYSNQPQHF
CDR3nt: TGTGCCAGCAGTTGCAACCCCCAGGGACACGATTTCTATAGCAATCAGCCCCAGCATTTT

v_gene: TRBV9
d_gene: TRBD2
abundance: NA
j_gene: TRBJ2-1
CDR3aa: CASSASGGGGQFF
CDR3nt: TGTGCCAGCAGCGCGAGCGGGGGGGGCGGGCAGTTCTTC

v_gene: TRBV10-3
d_gene: TRBD1
abundance: NA
j_gene: TRBJ1-4
CDR3aa: CAIRRGQTTNEKLFF
CDR3nt: TGTGCCATCAGGAGGGGACAGACAACTAATGAAAAACTGTTTTTT

v_gene: TRBV6-5
d_gene: TRBD1
abundance: NA
j_gene: TRBJ1-1
CDR3aa: CASSRQGAQGTEAFF
CDR3nt: TGTGCCAGCAGTCGACAGGGGGCGCAGGGCACTGAAGCTTTCTTT

v_gene: TRBV3-1/TRBV3-2
d_gene: NA
abundance: few
j_gene: TRBJ2-2
CDR3aa: CASSLRVGELFF
CDR3nt: TGTGCCAGCAGCCTGCGGGTCGGGGAGCTGTTTTTT

v_gene: TRBV5-1
d_gene: TRBD1
abundance: NA
j_gene: TRBJ2-3
CDR3aa: CASNAAGGGTDTQYF
CDR3nt: TGCGCCAGCAACGCTGCAGGGGGAGGCACAGATACGCAGTATTTT

v_gene: TRBV7-9
d_gene: TRBD2
abundance: NA
j_gene: TRBJ2-2
CDR3aa: CASSPWGGDTGELFF
CDR3nt: TGTGCCAGCAGCCCCTGGGGGGGGGACACCGGGGAGCTGTTTTTT

v_gene: TRBV9
d_gene: TRBD1
abundance: NA
j_gene: TRBJ1-6
CDR3aa: CASSQQGQGISPLHF
CDR3nt: TGTGCCAGCAGCCAACAGGGACAGGGGATTTCACCCCTCCACTTT

v_gene: TRBV6-5
d_gene: NA
abundance: once
j_gene: TRBJ1-1
CDR3aa: CASSYIRNTEAFF
CDR3nt: TGTGCCAGCAGTTACATCAGAAACACTGAAGCTTTCTTT

v_gene: TRBV2
d_gene: TRBD1
abundance: NA
j_gene: TRBJ1-1
CDR3aa: CASSERRGQTEAFF
CDR3nt: TGTGCCAGCAGTGAACGGAGGGGGCAGACTGAAGCTTTCTTT